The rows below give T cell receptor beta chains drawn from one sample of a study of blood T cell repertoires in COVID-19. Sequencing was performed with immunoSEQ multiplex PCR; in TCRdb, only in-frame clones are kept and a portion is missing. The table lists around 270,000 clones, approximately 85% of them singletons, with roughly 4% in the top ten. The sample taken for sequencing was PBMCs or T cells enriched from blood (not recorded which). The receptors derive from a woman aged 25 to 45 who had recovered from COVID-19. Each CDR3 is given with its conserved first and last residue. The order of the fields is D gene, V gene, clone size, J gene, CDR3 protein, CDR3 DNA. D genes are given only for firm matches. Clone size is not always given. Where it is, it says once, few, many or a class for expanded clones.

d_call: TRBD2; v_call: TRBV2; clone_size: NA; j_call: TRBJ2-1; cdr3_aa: CASSDPGLAEFF; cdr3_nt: TGTGCCAGCAGTGATCCGGGACTAGCGGAGTTCTTC
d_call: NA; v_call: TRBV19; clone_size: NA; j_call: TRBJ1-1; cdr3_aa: CASSIGIANTEAFF; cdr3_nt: TGTGCCAGTAGTATCGGGATAGCGAACACTGAAGCTTTCTTT
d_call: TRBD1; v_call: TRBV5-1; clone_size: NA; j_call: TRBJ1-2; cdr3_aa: CASSFSGQGRPGYTF; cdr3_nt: TGCGCCAGCAGCTTCTCCGGACAGGGACGCCCTGGCTACACCTTC
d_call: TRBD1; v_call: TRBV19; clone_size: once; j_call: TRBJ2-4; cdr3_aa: CASSIEAGGLKLAKNIQYF; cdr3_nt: TGTGCCAGTAGTATAGAAGCAGGGGGCCTGAAGCTGGCCAAAAACATTCAGTACTTC
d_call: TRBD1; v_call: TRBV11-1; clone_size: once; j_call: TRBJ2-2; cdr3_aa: CASRDRNHYTGELFF; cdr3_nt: TGTGCCAGCAGGGACAGGAATCATTACACCGGGGAGCTGTTTTTT
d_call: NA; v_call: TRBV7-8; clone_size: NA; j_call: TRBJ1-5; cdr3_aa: CASSLAGPYSNQPQHF; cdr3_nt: TGTGCCAGCAGCTTAGCGGGGCCTTATAGCAATCAGCCCCAGCATTTT
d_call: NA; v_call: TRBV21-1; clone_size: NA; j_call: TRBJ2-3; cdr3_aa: CASSKESSGQGARTLSDTQYF; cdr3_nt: TGTGCCAGCAGCAAAGAAAGTTCAGGACAGGGGGCGCGAACATTGTCCGATACGCAGTATTTT
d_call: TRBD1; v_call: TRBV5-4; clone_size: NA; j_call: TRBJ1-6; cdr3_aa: CASSLFPGTGDSPLHF; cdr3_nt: TGTGCCAGCAGCTTGTTCCCCGGGACAGGGGATTCACCCCTCCACTTT
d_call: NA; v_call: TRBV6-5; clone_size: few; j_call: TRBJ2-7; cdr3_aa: CASSYSKDILGYEQYF; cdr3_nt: TGTGCCAGCAGTTACTCGAAGGACATCTTAGGTTACGAGCAGTACTTC
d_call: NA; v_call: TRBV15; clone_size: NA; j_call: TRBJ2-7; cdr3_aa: CATSRGADRSSYEQYF; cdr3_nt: TGTGCCACCAGCAGAGGTGCGGATCGTTCCTCCTACGAGCAGTACTTC
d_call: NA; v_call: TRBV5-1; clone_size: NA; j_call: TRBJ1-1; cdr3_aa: CASSLEGFWGGGKNTEAFF; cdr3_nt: TGCGCCAGCAGCTTGGAGGGGTTCTGGGGAGGCGGAAAGAACACTGAAGCTTTCTTT
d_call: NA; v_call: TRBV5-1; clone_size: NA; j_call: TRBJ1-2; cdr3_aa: CASSLDSLYGYTF; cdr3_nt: TGCGCCAGCAGCTTAGACAGCCTCTATGGCTACACCTTC
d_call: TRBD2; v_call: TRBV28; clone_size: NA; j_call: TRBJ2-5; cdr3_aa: CASSLPGGQETQYF; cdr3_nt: TGTGCCAGCAGTTTACCGGGAGGGCAGGAGACCCAGTACTTC
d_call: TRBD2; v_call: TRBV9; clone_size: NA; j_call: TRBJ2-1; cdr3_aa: CASSVATSGRAKGNEQFF; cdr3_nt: TGTGCCAGCAGCGTAGCTACTAGCGGGAGGGCCAAAGGCAATGAGCAGTTCTTC
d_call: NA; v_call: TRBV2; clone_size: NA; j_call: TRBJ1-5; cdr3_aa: CASSLGRTAGNQPQHF; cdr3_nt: TGTGCCAGCAGCTTAGGTAGGACTGCGGGAAATCAGCCCCAGCATTTT
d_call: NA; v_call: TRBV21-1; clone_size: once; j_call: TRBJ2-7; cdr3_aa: CASSMGRGSYEQYF; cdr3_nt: TGTGCCAGCAGCATGGGGAGGGGGTCTTACGAGCAGTACTTC
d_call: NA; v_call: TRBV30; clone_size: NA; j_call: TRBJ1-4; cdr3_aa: CAWSGLRGSKKLFF; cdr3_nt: TGTGCCTGGAGTGGGCTTCGGGGGAGTAAAAAACTGTTTTTT
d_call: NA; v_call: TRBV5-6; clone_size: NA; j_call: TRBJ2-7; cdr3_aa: CASSGNLGEGVSYEQYF; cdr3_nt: TGTGCCAGCAGCGGGAACCTCGGAGAGGGGGTCTCCTACGAGCAGTACTTC
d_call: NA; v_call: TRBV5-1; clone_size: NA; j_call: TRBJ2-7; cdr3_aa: CASNRGGGSYEQYF; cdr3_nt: TGCGCCAGCAATCGGGGCGGGGGCAGCTACGAGCAGTACTTC
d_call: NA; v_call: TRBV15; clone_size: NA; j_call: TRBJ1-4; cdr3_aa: CATSSPSVSNEKLFF; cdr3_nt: TGTGCCACCAGCAGTCCCTCTGTTTCGAATGAAAAACTGTTTTTT
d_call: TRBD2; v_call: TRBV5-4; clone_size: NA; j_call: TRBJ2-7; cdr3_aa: CASSLGAGGTPYEQYF; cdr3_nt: TGTGCCAGCAGCTTGGGAGCGGGGGGGACCCCCTACGAGCAGTACTTC
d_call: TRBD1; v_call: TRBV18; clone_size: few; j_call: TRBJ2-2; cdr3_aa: CASSPGTGRTGELFF; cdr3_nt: TGTGCCAGCTCACCTGGGACAGGTCGGACCGGGGAGCTGTTTTTT
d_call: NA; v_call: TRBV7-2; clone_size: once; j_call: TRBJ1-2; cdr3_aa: CASSFRTGDRYGYTF; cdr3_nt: TGTGCCAGCAGCTTTCGAACAGGAGATCGCTATGGCTACACCTTC
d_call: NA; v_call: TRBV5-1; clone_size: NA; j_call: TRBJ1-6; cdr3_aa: CASSPSGGTEHSPLHF; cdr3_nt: TGCGCCAGCAGCCCCTCCGGAGGGACGGAGCATTCACCCCTCCACTTT
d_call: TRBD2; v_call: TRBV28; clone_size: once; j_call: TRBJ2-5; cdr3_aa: CASSSGTSKTQYF; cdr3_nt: TGTGCCAGCAGTTCGGGGACTAGCAAGACCCAGTACTTC
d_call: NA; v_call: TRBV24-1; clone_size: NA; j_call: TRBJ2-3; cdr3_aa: CATSDVRVAASTDTQYF; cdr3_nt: TGTGCCACCAGTGATGTTCGGGTGGCAGCTAGCACAGATACGCAGTATTTT
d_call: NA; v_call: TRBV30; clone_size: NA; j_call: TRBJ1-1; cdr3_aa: CAWAGTSYEAFF; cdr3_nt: TGTGCCTGGGCCGGGACAAGTTATGAAGCTTTCTTT
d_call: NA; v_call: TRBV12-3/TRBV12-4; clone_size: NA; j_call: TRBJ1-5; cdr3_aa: CASSLKGNQPQHF; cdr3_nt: TGTGCCAGCAGTTTAAAGGGGAATCAGCCCCAGCATTTT
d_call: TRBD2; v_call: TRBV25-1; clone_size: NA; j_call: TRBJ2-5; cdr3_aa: CASRVQLAGGRGKTQYF; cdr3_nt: TGTGCCAGCAGGGTGCAACTAGCGGGGGGCCGGGGTAAGACCCAGTACTTC
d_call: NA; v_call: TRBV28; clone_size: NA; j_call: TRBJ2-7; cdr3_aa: CATDGVSYEQYF; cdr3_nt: TGTGCCACCGACGGAGTTTCCTACGAGCAGTACTTC
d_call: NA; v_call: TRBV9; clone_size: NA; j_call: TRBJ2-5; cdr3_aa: CASSVSPTQETQYF; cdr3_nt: TGTGCCAGCAGCGTATCCCCTACCCAAGAGACCCAGTACTTC
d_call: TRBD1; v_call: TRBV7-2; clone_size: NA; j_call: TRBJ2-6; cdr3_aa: CASSSHGQVSGANVLTF; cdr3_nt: TGTGCCAGCAGCTCCCATGGACAGGTTTCTGGGGCCAACGTCCTGACTTTC
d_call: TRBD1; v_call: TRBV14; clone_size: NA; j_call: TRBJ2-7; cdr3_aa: CASSQGTGNEQYF; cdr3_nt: TGTGCCAGCAGCCAAGGGACAGGGAACGAGCAGTACTTC
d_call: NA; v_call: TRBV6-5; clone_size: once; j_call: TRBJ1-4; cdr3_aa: CASRKQRARNEKLFF; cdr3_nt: TGTGCCAGCAGAAAGCAGAGAGCGCGAAATGAAAAACTGTTTTTT
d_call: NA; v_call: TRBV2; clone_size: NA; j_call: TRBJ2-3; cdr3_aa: CASPNRRETSSTDTQYF; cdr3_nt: TGTGCCAGCCCGAACAGGCGGGAAACCTCTAGCACAGATACGCAGTATTTT
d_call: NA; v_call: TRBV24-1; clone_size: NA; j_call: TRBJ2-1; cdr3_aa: CATSYPAGEQFF; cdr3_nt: TGTGCCACCAGCTACCCCGCGGGGGAGCAGTTCTTC
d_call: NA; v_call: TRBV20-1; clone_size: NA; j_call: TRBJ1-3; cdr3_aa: CSASLDQGRNTIYF; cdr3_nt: TGCAGTGCTAGTTTAGATCAGGGTAGAAACACCATATATTTT
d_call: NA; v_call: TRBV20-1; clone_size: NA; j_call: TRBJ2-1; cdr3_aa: CSASLTGPYNEQFF; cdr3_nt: TGCAGTGCTAGTCTGACAGGTCCGTACAATGAGCAGTTCTTC
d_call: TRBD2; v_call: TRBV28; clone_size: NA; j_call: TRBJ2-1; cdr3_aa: CASSERGDPRNEQFF; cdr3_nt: TGTGCCAGCAGTGAGCGGGGGGACCCGCGGAATGAGCAGTTCTTC
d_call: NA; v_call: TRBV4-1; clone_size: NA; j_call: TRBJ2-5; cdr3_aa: CASSQVISYGTQYF; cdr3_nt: TGCGCCAGCAGCCAAGTCATATCCTACGGGACCCAGTACTTC
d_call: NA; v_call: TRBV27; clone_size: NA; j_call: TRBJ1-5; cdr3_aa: CASSFFSDQPQHF; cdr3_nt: TGTGCCAGCAGTTTTTTCTCAGATCAGCCCCAGCATTTT
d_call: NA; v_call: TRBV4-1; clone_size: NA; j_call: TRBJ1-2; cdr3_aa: CASSQENPNRRANYGYTF; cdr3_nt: TGCGCCAGCAGCCAAGAAAATCCGAACAGAAGAGCTAACTATGGCTACACCTTC
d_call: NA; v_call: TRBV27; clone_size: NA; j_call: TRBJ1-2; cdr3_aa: CASSSQGRVGYTF; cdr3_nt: TGTGCCAGCAGTTCGCAGGGGAGGGTTGGCTACACCTTC
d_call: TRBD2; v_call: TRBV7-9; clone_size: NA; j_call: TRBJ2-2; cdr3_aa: CASSHRGGMDGELFF; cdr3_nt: TGTGCCAGCAGCCACCGGGGGGGGATGGACGGGGAGCTGTTTTTT
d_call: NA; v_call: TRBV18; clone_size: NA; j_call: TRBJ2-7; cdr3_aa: CASSPPRNRSLGSYEQYF; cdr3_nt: TGTGCCAGCTCACCACCCCGAAATCGGAGTTTGGGTTCCTACGAGCAGTACTTC
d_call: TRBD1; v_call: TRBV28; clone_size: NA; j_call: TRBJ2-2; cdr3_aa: CASSLIGAQGAKTGELFF; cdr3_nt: TGTGCCAGCAGTTTGATAGGGGCGCAGGGGGCGAAGACCGGGGAGCTGTTTTTT
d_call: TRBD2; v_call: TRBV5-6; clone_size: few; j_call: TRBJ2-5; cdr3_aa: CASSTPGLAGVQETQYF; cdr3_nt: TGTGCCAGCAGCACGCCAGGACTAGCGGGGGTCCAAGAGACCCAGTACTTC
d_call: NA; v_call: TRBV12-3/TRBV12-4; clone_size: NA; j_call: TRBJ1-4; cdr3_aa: CASSFREEKLFF; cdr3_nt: TGTGCCAGCAGTTTTCGTGAGGAAAAACTGTTTTTT
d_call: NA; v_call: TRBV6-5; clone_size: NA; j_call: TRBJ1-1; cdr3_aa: CASSYSNGELNTEAFF; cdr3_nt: TGTGCCAGCAGTTACTCGAACGGTGAGCTGAACACTGAAGCTTTCTTT
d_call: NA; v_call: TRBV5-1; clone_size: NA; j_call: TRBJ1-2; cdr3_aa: CASSPTGSDYGYTF; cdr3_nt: TGCGCCAGCAGCCCGACAGGCTCTGACTATGGCTACACCTTC
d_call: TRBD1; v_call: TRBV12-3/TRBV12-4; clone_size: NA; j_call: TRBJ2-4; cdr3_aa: CASTTGTGNIQYF; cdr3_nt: TGTGCCAGCACCACCGGGACAGGGAACATTCAGTACTTC
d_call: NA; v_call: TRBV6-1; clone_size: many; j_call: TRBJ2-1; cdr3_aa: CASSERDASYDEQFF; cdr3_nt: TGTGCCAGCAGTGAGCGGGATGCTTCCTACGATGAGCAGTTCTTC
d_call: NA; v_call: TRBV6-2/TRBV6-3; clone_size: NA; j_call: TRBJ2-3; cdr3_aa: CASSRSYRDTQYF; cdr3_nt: TGTGCCAGCAGTCGATCCTACCGGGATACGCAGTATTTT
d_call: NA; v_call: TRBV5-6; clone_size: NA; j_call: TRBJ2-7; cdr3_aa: CASSLEARGPYEQYF; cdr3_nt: TGTGCCAGCAGCTTGGAGGCCAGGGGCCCCTACGAGCAGTACTTC
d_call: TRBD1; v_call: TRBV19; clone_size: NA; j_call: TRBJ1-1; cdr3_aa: CARDGVGTGCKSDTEAFF; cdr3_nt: TGTGCCAGAGACGGCGTTGGGACAGGGTGCAAGTCGGACACTGAAGCTTTCTTT
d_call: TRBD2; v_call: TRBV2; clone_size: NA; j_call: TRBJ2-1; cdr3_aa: CASSGLAGVSNEQFF; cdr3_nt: TGTGCCAGCAGTGGACTAGCGGGAGTATCCAATGAGCAGTTCTTC
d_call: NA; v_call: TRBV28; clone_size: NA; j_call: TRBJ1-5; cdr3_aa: CASSQVRVSNQPQHF; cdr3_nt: TGTGCCAGCAGTCAAGTCAGGGTTAGCAATCAGCCCCAGCATTTT
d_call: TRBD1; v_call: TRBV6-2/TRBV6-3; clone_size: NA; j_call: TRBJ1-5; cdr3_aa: CASSRGGVQPQHF; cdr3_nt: TGTGCCAGCAGTCGAGGGGGCGTTCAGCCCCAGCATTTT
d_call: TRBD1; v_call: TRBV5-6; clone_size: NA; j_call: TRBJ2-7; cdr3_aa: CASSLAGGTGVHEQYF; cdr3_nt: TGTGCCAGCAGCTTGGCGGGGGGGACAGGGGTCCACGAGCAGTACTTC
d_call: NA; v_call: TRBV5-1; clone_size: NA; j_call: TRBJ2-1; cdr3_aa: CASSPVYNEQFF; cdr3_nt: TGCGCCAGCAGTCCCGTATACAATGAGCAGTTCTTC